This section outlines one T cell receptor (beta chain) sequence together with its context. Its antigen is undetermined. CDR1 is KGHSH, CDR2 LQKENI, per germline. CDR3 length: 16 residues. Trimming pared 1 base from V and 5 bases from J, leaving 17 bases between. For each subset, genomic DNA was distributed in equal portions over several immunoSEQ plates. TCRdb's copy holds only in-frame clones and misses some; the assay was immunoSEQ multiplex PCR. The sample has roughly 2.6 million clones, around 90% seen once. These data come from a study of shared clonotypes between healthy human individuals. Overall study: Plates per donor: three CD4 naive, three CD4 memory, two CD8 naive, one CD8 memory.

Findings and caveats of the study: Apart from blood, nothing was sampled; tissue repertoires likely differ.

The specimen sequenced was naive CD4+ T cells sorted from blood. Subset denoted: CD45RA+ positively selected. This chain links TRBV18 with TRBJ2-5; unclear D gene. The TCR originated in a man between 18 and 29 years old in good health. In nucleotides, the CDR3 is TGTGCCAGCTCACCACGGCAAGGCAGACCTCTTGAGACCCAGTACTTC. Translation gives CASSPRQGRPLETQYF.